The sequence of this T cell receptor (beta chain) was determined in a study of post-analysis software for immune sequencing data. Remarks on this clonotype: Its antigen is currently unknown.

The study's findings and limits: Significantly lower normalized Chao1 diversity was found in patients with multiple sclerosis relative to controls.

The authors incorporated unique molecular identifiers into the TCR beta cDNA libraries. T cells numbering roughly 0.85 to 11 million yielded around 500,000 cDNA molecules. TCRdb re-called the PCR reads through MiXCR, storing one row per CDR3 protein. The sample holds 350,000 to 450,000 distinct CDR3 sequences; over 30% are singletons and the top ten take less than 8%. The sample was blood. The TCR was taken from a girl aged 2 to 9 with multiple sclerosis.

CDR3 DNA sequence: TGCAGCGTTAGGGGGCCAGGGACCTCCTACGAGCAGTACTTC. This sequence encodes CSVRGPGTSYEQYF. The genes are TRBV29-1 and TRBJ2-7; TRBD1 matches 7 bases. CDR1 is SQVTM and CDR2 is ANQGSEA in the germline V gene. V lost 5 bases, J lost 0 bases, and 7 bases stayed unmatched. This CDR3 has 14 residues.